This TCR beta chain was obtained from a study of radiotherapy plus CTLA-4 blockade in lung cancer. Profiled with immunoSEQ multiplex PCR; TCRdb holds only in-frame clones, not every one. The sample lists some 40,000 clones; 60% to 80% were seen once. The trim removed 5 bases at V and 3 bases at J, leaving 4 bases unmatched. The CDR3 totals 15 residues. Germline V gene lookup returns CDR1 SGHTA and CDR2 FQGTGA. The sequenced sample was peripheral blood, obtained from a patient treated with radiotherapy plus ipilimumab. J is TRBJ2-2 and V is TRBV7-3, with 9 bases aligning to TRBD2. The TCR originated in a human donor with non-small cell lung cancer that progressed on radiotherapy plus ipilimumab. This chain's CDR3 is CASSQSGGYTGELFF. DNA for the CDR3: TGTGCCAGCAGCCAGAGCGGGGGGTACACCGGGGAGCTGTTTTTT. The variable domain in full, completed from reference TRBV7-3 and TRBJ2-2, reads GAGVSQTPSNKVTEKGKYVELRCDPISGHTALYWYRQSLGQGPEFLIYFQGTGAADDSGLPNDRFFAVRPEGSVSTLKIQRTERGDSAVYLCASSQSGGYTGELFFGEGSRLTVL.